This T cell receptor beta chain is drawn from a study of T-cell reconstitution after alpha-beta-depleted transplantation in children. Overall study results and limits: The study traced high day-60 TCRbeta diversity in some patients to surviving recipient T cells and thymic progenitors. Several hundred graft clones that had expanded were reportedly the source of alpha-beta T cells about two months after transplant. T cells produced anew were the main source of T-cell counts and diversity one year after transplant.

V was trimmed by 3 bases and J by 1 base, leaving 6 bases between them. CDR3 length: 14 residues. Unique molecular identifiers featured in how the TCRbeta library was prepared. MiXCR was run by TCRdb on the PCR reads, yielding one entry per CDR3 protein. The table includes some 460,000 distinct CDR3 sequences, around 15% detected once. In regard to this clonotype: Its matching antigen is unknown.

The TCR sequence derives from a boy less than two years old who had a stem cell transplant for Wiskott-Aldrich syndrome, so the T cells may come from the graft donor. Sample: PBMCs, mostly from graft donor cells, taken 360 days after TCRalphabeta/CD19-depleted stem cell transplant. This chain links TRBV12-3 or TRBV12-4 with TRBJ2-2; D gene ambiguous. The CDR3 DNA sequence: TGTGCCAGCAGTTTCCCAGGGAACACCGGGGAGCTGTTTTTT. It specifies CASSFPGNTGELFF.